These 16 T cell receptor beta chains originate from one sample sequenced in a study of human T cells and chemical hapten exposure. TCRdb processed the RACE reads anew with MiXCR; each CDR3 protein has one entry. The data hold some 42,000 distinct CDR3 sequences, with 8.5% to 10% observed a single time. The time point: patch test 2, 6 weeks after DPC sensitization. The treatment here: therapeutic diphenylcyclopropenone sensitization with weekly scalp DPC. RNA extraction used unfractionated whole blood as the source of total RNA. Sequences were derived from whole blood, sampled in connection with sensitization to the hapten diphenylcyclopropenone (DPC). The source of these receptors is a woman in her 30s with alopecia areata. Some clones in this sample may be carry-over from other donors' samples.

This chain uses TRBV6-1 with TRBJ2-4; D tentatively fits TRBD1 or TRBD2 (5 bases each). Germline values: CDR1 MNHNS, CDR2 SASEGT. Trimming left V 4 bases short and J 0 bases short, with 7 bases between. CDR3 length: 14 residues. CDR3 nucleotides: TGTGCCAGCAGTGGGGACCTAGCCAAAAACATTCAGTACTTC. Its translation: CASSGDLAKNIQYF.

This clonotype has only a few counts. The rearrangement links TRBV6-2 or TRBV6-3 to TRBJ1-5; possible D gene TRBD1, 6 bases. Trimming removed 2 bases from V and 0 bases from J, with 17 bases in between. Germline loops: CDR1 MNHEY, CDR2 SVGEGT. CDR3 length: 18 residues. CDR3 DNA: TGTGCCAGCAGTTACCGTCGGGACACACCAGATAGCAATCAGCCCCAGCATTTT. It translates to CASSYRRDTPDSNQPQHF.

The CDR3 loop reads CASSLVGLAGIDEQFF. The CDR3 region has the DNA TGTGCCAGCAGTTTAGTGGGACTAGCGGGGATCGATGAGCAGTTCTTC. V usage is TRBV12-3 or TRBV12-4 and J usage is TRBJ2-1; 13 positions match TRBD2. Trimming took 1 base from V and 8 from J; bases not matched to a gene: 5. This CDR3 spans 16 amino acids.

The rearrangement joins TRBV9 to TRBJ1-6, with D uncertain. The CDR3 has 13 residues. Germline CDR1 SGDLS, CDR2 YYNGEE. V lost 0 bases, J lost 2 bases, and 0 bases lay in between. CDR3: CASSVAYNSPLHF. CDR3 bases: TGTGCCAGCAGCGTAGCCTATAATTCACCCCTCCACTTT.

The chain recombines TRBV3-1 with TRBJ1-2, with 8 bases lining up with TRBD1. The CDR3 has 15 residues. Germline CDR1 LGHDT, CDR2 YNNKEL (reference sequence). The junction had 7 bases not matched to a gene; V was cut back by 1 base and J by 6 bases. The CDR3 is CASSQGTGSTDGYTF. CDR3 DNA: TGTGCCAGCAGCCAAGGGACAGGGAGTACAGATGGCTACACCTTC.

CDR3 nucleotide sequence: TGTGCCAGCAGGGAGGACTCGAACACTGAAGCTTTCTTT. It translates to CASREDSNTEAFF. The rearrangement uses TRBV5-8 and TRBJ1-1; D call uncertain. This CDR3 has 13 residues. Germline V gene data show CDR1 as SGHTS and CDR2 as YDEGEE. V lost 5 bases and J 1 base, leaving 9 bases between the germline ends.

The rearrangement joins TRBV21-1 to TRBJ2-5; the table's D call of TRBD1 was not tested on the DNA. TRBV21-1 is marked as a pseudogene. This CDR3 region has 15 residues. CDR3 nucleotides: TGTGCCAGCAGCTTAAACGGGACAGGGCAAGAGACCCAGTACTTC. The encoded protein is CASSLNGTGQETQYF.

This chain uses TRBV7-2 with TRBJ1-4, with 9 bases that match TRBD1. This CDR3 contains 14 residues. From germline, CDR1 is SGHTA and CDR2 FQGNSA. With V trimmed by 1 base and J by 14 bases, 8 bases remained unmatched. CDR3 protein: CASSLEQGARALFF. The CDR3 coding sequence is TGTGCCAGCAGCTTAGAACAGGGGGCGCGGGCGCTGTTTTTT.

This clonotype occurred many times. The V gene is TRBV28, the J gene TRBJ2-2; D may be TRBD1 or TRBD2 (5 bases each). The germline CDR1 and CDR2 sequences are MDHEN and SYDVKM. The CDR3 sequence is 15 residues long. V dropped 8 bases and J dropped 7 bases, with 20 bases sitting between them. CDR3 sequence reads: CASRLVTGTGGELFF. CDR3 bases: TGTGCCAGCCGCTTAGTTACGGGGACGGGCGGGGAGCTGTTTTTT. Full variable domain (outside the CDR3, taken from reference TRBV28 and TRBJ2-2): DVKVTQSSRYLVKRTGEKVFLECVQDMDHENMFWYRQDPGLGLRLIYFSYDVKMKEKGDIPEGYSVSREKKERFSLILESASTNQTSMYLCASRLVTGTGGELFFGEGSRLTVL.

This clonotype showed up just a few times. The gene calls are TRBV11-3 and TRBJ1-1; D unresolved. The V gene lost 0 bases and the J gene lost 4 bases, with 6 bases spanning the gap. CDR1 and CDR2 (germline): SGHNT, YENEEA. This CDR3 has 13 residues. This CDR3 is CASSLDGSTEAFF. In DNA form, the CDR3 reads TGTGCCAGCAGCTTAGATGGGAGCACTGAAGCTTTCTTT.

A few counts support this clonotype. The chain joins TRBV10-3 to TRBJ2-3, with 8 positions matching TRBD2. The V and J ends lost 2 bases and 1 base, in that order; junction bases with no gene match: 14. The germline CDR1 and CDR2 sequences are ENHRY and SYGVKD. This CDR3 is 19 amino acids long. CDR3 in DNA: TGTGCCATCAGTGAGAGAAGTAGCGGGGAAGTCACACGCACAGATACGCAGTATTTT. It specifies CAISERSSGEVTRTDTQYF.

This chain links TRBV12-3 or TRBV12-4 with TRBJ2-4; either TRBD1 or TRBD2 may fit D (5 bases each). The CDR3 runs 15 residues. V lost 3 bases to trimming and J lost 0 bases, with 9 bases between them. The CDR3 loop reads CASSLWGLAKNIQYF. The DNA for the CDR3 is TGTGCCAGCAGTTTGTGGGGGTTAGCCAAAAACATTCAGTACTTC.

This clonotype has a handful of counts. The V gene is TRBV10-3, the J gene TRBJ1-1, with 11 bases identical to TRBD1. Trimming at V came to 8 bases and at J to 4 bases, leaving 3 bases not matched to a gene. CDR1 is ENHRY and CDR2 is SYGVKD in the germline V gene. The CDR3 is 13 amino acids. CDR3 coding DNA: TGTGCCATCTTGGGACAGGGGGGCACTGAAGCTTTCTTT. Its translation: CAILGQGGTEAFF.

This clonotype was picked up many times. The chain links TRBV27 to TRBJ1-5; 9 bases align to TRBD1. The V gene end was trimmed by 5 bases and the J gene end by 5 bases; junction bases not matched to a gene: 16. The CDR3 is 18 amino acids. From germline, CDR1 is MNHEY and CDR2 SMNVEV (reference sequence). CDR3 region: CASSLVFAGQGRDQPQHF. The CDR3 DNA reads as TGTGCCAGCAGTCTCGTATTTGCGGGACAGGGTAGGGATCAGCCCCAGCATTTT.

This clonotype was recorded a few times. The V gene is TRBV19, the J gene TRBJ2-2; either TRBD1 or TRBD2 may fit D (5 bases each). Per germline, CDR1 LNHDA and CDR2 SQIVND (reference sequence). The CDR3 consists of 17 residues. The V and J ends lost 3 bases and 7 bases respectively, with 21 bases between them. The CDR3, as DNA: TGTGCCAGTAGTATTCGCCAGGGTGGGACGCAAGGCGGGGAGCTGTTTTTT. Translated, it gives CASSIRQGGTQGGELFF.

This chain links TRBV29-1 with TRBJ1-1, with a tentative D call TRBD1 (6 bases). Germline assignment: CDR1 SQVTM and CDR2 ANQGSEA. V was clipped by 6 bases and J by 6 bases, with 11 bases between them. The CDR3 runs 11 residues. CDR3 residues: CSVTGFPEAFF. The CDR3 coding sequence is TGCAGCGTGACAGGCTTCCCTGAAGCTTTCTTT. Full variable domain (rest looked up from reference TRBV29-1 and TRBJ1-1): SAVISQKPSRDICQRGTSLTIQCQVDSQVTMMFWYRQQPGQSLTLIATANQGSEATYESGFVIDKFPISRPNLTFSTLTVSNMSPEDSSIYLCSVTGFPEAFFGQGTRLTVV.